This entry lists 13 T cell receptor beta chains sequenced from one sample in a study of regulatory T cells in long-lasting Graves disease. With iRepertoire HTBI primers and Arm-PCR of CDR3 regions, TCR beta libraries were built. From the multiplex PCR reads, TCRdb called clonotypes with MiXCR, one entry per CDR3 protein. The sample lists approximately 460,000 distinct CDR3 sequences, roughly 17% occurring once. Time point denoted: newly diagnosed GD, antithyroid drugs for less than 3 months. RNA extracted from PBMCs served as the sequencing template. This sample was also put to use in a study of T cells in Graves' hyperthyroidism and ophthalmopathy.

Sample: peripheral blood mononuclear cells (PBMCs), taken at new diagnosis, from a patient treated with antithyroid drugs. The receptors here all came from a woman aged 30 to 39 with Graves disease.

In this sample, this clonotype turned up many times. V gene TRBV7-2 combines with J gene TRBJ2-3; the match to TRBD2 covers 11 bases. CDR3 size: 17 residues. Germline trimming cut 5 bases from V and 2 bases from J; bases unmatched to any gene: 9. The germline CDR1 and CDR2 sequences are SGHTA and FQGNSA. The chain's CDR3 is CASSLMGLAENTDTQYF. CDR3 bases: TGTGCCAGCAGCCTCATGGGACTAGCGGAAAACACAGATACGCAGTATTTT.

In this sample, this clonotype turned up once. The chain links TRBV4-1 to TRBJ2-7; 7 nucleotides line up with TRBD2. J gave up 4 bases and V 5 bases, and 11 bases lay outside the gene matches. Germline values: CDR1 MGHRA, CDR2 YSYEKL. This CDR3 contains 15 residues. CDR3 bases: TGCGCCAGCAGCAGCCCGAGCCGGGAGGTTTACGAGCAGTACTTC. Translated, it gives CASSSPSREVYEQYF.

The rearrangement links TRBV9 to TRBJ2-5; D gene uncertain. The ends were cut back, 0 bases at V and 3 bases at J, with 6 bases in the middle. The CDR3 runs 13 residues. Germline-derived CDR1 and CDR2 are SGDLS and YYNGEE. CDR3: CASSVGTKETQYF. Here the CDR3 DNA reads TGTGCCAGCAGCGTAGGCACGAAAGAGACCCAGTACTTC.

This clonotype came up many times. This chain uses TRBV12-3 or TRBV12-4 with TRBJ1-5; D is undetermined. There are 12 residues in the CDR3. V was shortened by 6 bases and J by 9 bases, with 12 bases between the two germline ends. The CDR3 coding sequence is TGTGCCAGCAGCGTAGGCGGGCGGCCCCAGCATTTT. It specifies CASSVGGRPQHF.

This clonotype turned up a few times. The chain is built from TRBV25-1 and TRBJ2-7; D possibly corresponds to TRBD1 (7 bases). The V gene lost 6 bases and the J gene lost 2 bases, with 11 bases spanning the gap. This CDR3 comprises 13 residues. Germline V gives CDR1 MGHDK, CDR2 SYGVNS. The CDR3 DNA is TGTGCCAGCAGACGCGGGACAGCCTACGAGCAGTACTTC. Residues: CASRRGTAYEQYF.

In its sample, this clonotype was seen many times. V gene TRBV6-1 combines with J gene TRBJ1-5; tentatively, D is TRBD1 (5 bases). The CDR3 consists of 13 residues. From germline, CDR1 is MNHNS and CDR2 SASEGT. The V end lost 2 bases, the J end lost 9 bases, and 11 bases lay between the germline ends. CDR3 coding DNA: TGTGCCAGCAGTGAAAGGGGCGTCGGGCCCCAGCATTTT. Translating it yields CASSERGVGPQHF.

This clonotype was seen repeatedly, ten times or more. This chain joins TRBV20-1 and TRBJ2-7, with D perhaps TRBD1 (5 bases). Germline CDR1 is DFQATT and CDR2 is SNEGSKA (reference sequence). The CDR3 totals 14 residues. Trimming took 2 bases from V and 2 from J, leaving 13 bases between them. The CDR3: CSARLRRGTYEQYF. CDR3 DNA sequence: TGCAGTGCTAGACTCAGAAGGGGCACCTACGAGCAGTACTTC.

This clonotype occurred many times. This chain joins TRBV7-8 and TRBJ2-1; 8 nucleotides match TRBD2. Germline lookup yields CDR1 SGHVS and CDR2 FQNEAQ. The CDR3 is 15 amino acids. V shed 3 bases and J 9 bases; nucleotides not matched to a gene: 10. CDR3 residues: CASSFSGLGSLEQFF. CDR3 nucleotides: TGTGCCAGCAGCTTTTCGGGACTAGGGTCGCTTGAGCAGTTCTTC.

This clonotype was seen repeatedly, ten times or more. The chain combines TRBV6-1 with TRBJ2-3; D is uncertain. The CDR3 is made up of 13 amino acids. Looked up from germline, CDR1 is MNHNS and CDR2 is SASEGT. Trimming shortened V by 6 bases and J by 2 bases, and 9 bases separated the two germline ends. Written as DNA, the CDR3 is TGTGCCAGCAGAGACTGGTTCACAGATACGCAGTATTTT. Translated, it gives CASRDWFTDTQYF.

This clonotype appeared many times. This chain joins TRBV3-1 and TRBJ2-3, with D perhaps matching TRBD1 (5 bases). In germline, CDR1 is LGHDT, CDR2 YNNKEL (reference sequence). CDR3 length equals 16 residues. V was trimmed by 0 bases and J by 2 bases, leaving 12 bases between them. Here the CDR3 DNA reads TGTGCCAGCAGCCAAGAATTTGACAGCTACACAGATACGCAGTATTTT. Translated, it gives CASSQEFDSYTDTQYF.

This clonotype has at least ten counts. The chain links TRBV2 to TRBJ2-7; 9 positions agree with TRBD1. This CDR3 region has 13 residues. Trimming took 9 bases from V and 5 from J; bases not matched to a gene: 8. Germline V CDR1 and CDR2: SNHLY, FYNNEI. This CDR3 reads CASTGTGIHEQYF. The CDR3 nucleotides read TGTGCCAGTACCGGGACAGGGATCCACGAGCAGTACTTC.

Turning to this clonotype: Since a far larger clone is one base different, this is likely a read error. V and J are TRBV2 and TRBJ2-4; no definite D call. With the DNA end fitting TRBJ2-1 better, the J assignment may be wrong. CDR1 and CDR2 from the germline V gene are SNHLY and FYNNEI. The CDR3 contains 12 residues. CDR3 region: CASSDLFAKQFF. CDR3 sequence (DNA): TGTGCCAGCAGTGACCTATTTGCTAAGCAGTTCTTC.

This clonotype was counted a few times. The chain links TRBV19 to TRBJ2-2; 14 nucleotides align to TRBD2. CDR1 and CDR2 from the germline V gene are LNHDA and SQIVND (reference sequence). With V trimmed by 5 bases and J by 4 bases, 9 bases remained unmatched. The CDR3 consists of 18 residues. This CDR3 reads CASSSRRLAGGPTGELFF. The CDR3 region has the DNA TGTGCCAGTAGTTCCCGCCGACTAGCGGGAGGGCCCACCGGGGAGCTGTTTTTT.